A single sample gave rise to the 3 T cell receptor beta chains below, sequenced in a study of blood T cells in healthy people across ages. A second about 7 to 11 cycle PCR used barcoded and J-beta primers. One entry per CDR3 protein, called by TCRdb with MiXCR from the 5' RACE reads. The profile shows roughly 1.5 million distinct CDR3 sequences, roughly 43% of them singletons. The sequenced material came from blood. These receptors all come from a woman between 18 and 29 years old in good health.

The chain has TRBV29-1 and TRBJ2-1; tentatively, D is TRBD1 or TRBD2 (6 bases each). This CDR3 is built from 15 residues. V was cut by 7 bases and J by 7 bases, with 23 bases left in between. In germline, CDR1 is SQVTM, CDR2 ANQGSEA. CDR3 sequence: CSAREGGSNLNEQFF. The CDR3 DNA follows: TGCAGCGCGCGGGAAGGGGGGAGTAACCTAAATGAGCAGTTCTTC.

This clonotype was seen a few times. The chain is built from TRBV7-9 and TRBJ1-4, with D possibly being TRBD1 (6 bases). Germline V lookup: CDR1 SEHNR, CDR2 FQNEAQ (reference sequence). The CDR3 has 12 amino acids. V gave up 7 bases and J gave up 12 bases, with 15 bases separating them. CDR3 DNA: TGTGCCAGCACCCTGGACAGCCCAGAACTGTTTTTT. It translates to CASTLDSPELFF.

In this sample, this clonotype turned up many times. The chain links TRBV12-3 or TRBV12-4 to TRBJ2-1; no definite D call. The ends were cut back, 2 bases at V and 0 bases at J, with 17 bases in the middle. There are 18 residues in the CDR3. In DNA, the CDR3 is TGTGCCAGCAGTTTATCTCCTTTTTCAAGCGTCTCCTACAATGAGCAGTTCTTC. Its translation: CASSLSPFSSVSYNEQFF.